A selection of T cell receptor beta chains follows, all from one sample in a study of blood T cell repertoires in COVID-19. Clones were sequenced by immunoSEQ multiplex PCR, and TCRdb holds only the in-frame ones, with some missing. The sample has 240,000 or so clones, around four fifths seen once. The sequenced sample was peripheral blood. These receptors came from a man aged 30 to 39 who had recovered from COVID-19. The CDR3 runs from the conserved cysteine through the conserved F or W. Fields, in order: clone size, D gene, J gene, V gene, CDR3 DNA, CDR3 protein. D genes are given only for firm matches. Expanded clones get a size class; other rows say once, few or many, or leave the size out.

clone_size: -; d_call: -; j_call: TRBJ2-2; v_call: TRBV19; cdr3_nt: TGTGCCAGTTCATCCGGGGAGCTGTTTTTT; cdr3_aa: CASSSGELFF
clone_size: -; d_call: -; j_call: TRBJ1-1; v_call: TRBV29-1; cdr3_nt: TGCAGCGGCGGGAGCCAGAACACTGAAGCTTTCTTT; cdr3_aa: CSGGSQNTEAFF
clone_size: -; d_call: -; j_call: TRBJ2-1; v_call: TRBV5-6; cdr3_nt: TGTGCCAGCAGCATCCGACTCCCGGGTTACAATGAGCAGTTCTTC; cdr3_aa: CASSIRLPGYNEQFF
clone_size: once; d_call: TRBD1; j_call: TRBJ1-1; v_call: TRBV4-1; cdr3_nt: TGCGCCAGCAGCCAAGGGACAGGGGGCATAATGAACACTGAAGCTTTCTTT; cdr3_aa: CASSQGTGGIMNTEAFF
clone_size: -; d_call: -; j_call: TRBJ1-4; v_call: TRBV6-6; cdr3_nt: TGTGCCACCGCGGGACCGAGTGGGGAAAAACTGTTTTTT; cdr3_aa: CATAGPSGEKLFF
clone_size: -; d_call: -; j_call: TRBJ2-3; v_call: TRBV9; cdr3_nt: TGTGCCAGCAGCGTAGCCCCTACAGATACGCAGTATTTT; cdr3_aa: CASSVAPTDTQYF
clone_size: -; d_call: -; j_call: TRBJ1-2; v_call: TRBV2; cdr3_nt: TGTGCCAGCAGTGAAGCGACAGAAAATAACTATGGCTACACCTTC; cdr3_aa: CASSEATENNYGYTF
clone_size: -; d_call: TRBD1; j_call: TRBJ2-2; v_call: TRBV6-5; cdr3_nt: TGTGCCAGGAGACAGGGGGCGGGGGGGGAGCTGTTTTTT; cdr3_aa: CARRQGAGGELFF
clone_size: -; d_call: TRBD1; j_call: TRBJ1-2; v_call: TRBV10-3; cdr3_nt: TGTGCCATCAGTGAGCAGGGGGGCAGGGACGGCTACACCTTC; cdr3_aa: CAISEQGGRDGYTF
clone_size: -; d_call: -; j_call: TRBJ2-4; v_call: TRBV5-6; cdr3_nt: TGTGCCAGCAGCTTGAACGCGGAAAACATTCAGTACTTC; cdr3_aa: CASSLNAENIQYF
clone_size: -; d_call: TRBD2; j_call: TRBJ2-1; v_call: TRBV11-2; cdr3_nt: TGTGCCAGCAGCTCCCTAGCGGGGGGGGTTGATGAGCAGTTCTTC; cdr3_aa: CASSSLAGGVDEQFF
clone_size: -; d_call: -; j_call: TRBJ2-7; v_call: TRBV27; cdr3_nt: TGTGCCAGCAGTTTAACCCGGGGAACGGTCGCCTACGAGCAGTACTTC; cdr3_aa: CASSLTRGTVAYEQYF
clone_size: -; d_call: -; j_call: TRBJ2-1; v_call: TRBV11-2; cdr3_nt: TGTGCCAGCAGCGCCGGGCAGGGCTCCTACAATGAGCAGTTCTTC; cdr3_aa: CASSAGQGSYNEQFF
clone_size: -; d_call: TRBD1; j_call: TRBJ1-6; v_call: TRBV2; cdr3_nt: TGTGCCAGCAGTTTGGCCGCCAGGGGGCCCTCACCCCTCCACTTT; cdr3_aa: CASSLAARGPSPLHF
clone_size: -; d_call: TRBD2; j_call: TRBJ2-5; v_call: TRBV20-1; cdr3_nt: TGCAGTGCTAGTCGTAGCGGGGGATTGAGGGAGACCCAGTACTTC; cdr3_aa: CSASRSGGLRETQYF
clone_size: -; d_call: TRBD1; j_call: TRBJ2-7; v_call: TRBV5-1; cdr3_nt: TGCGCCAGCAGCTGGACAGGGCAGGGGTACGAGCAGTACTTC; cdr3_aa: CASSWTGQGYEQYF
clone_size: -; d_call: TRBD2; j_call: TRBJ2-1; v_call: TRBV16; cdr3_nt: TGTGCCAGCAGCGATTTTGGGGGGGACAATGAGCAGTTCTTC; cdr3_aa: CASSDFGGDNEQFF
clone_size: -; d_call: -; j_call: TRBJ1-5; v_call: TRBV28; cdr3_nt: TGTGCCAGCAAACCTACTGGGACACTCCAAAATCAGCCCCAGCATTTT; cdr3_aa: CASKPTGTLQNQPQHF
clone_size: once; d_call: -; j_call: TRBJ1-1; v_call: TRBV29-1; cdr3_nt: TGCAGCGTTGATGGGCAGAACACTGAAGCTTTCTTT; cdr3_aa: CSVDGQNTEAFF
clone_size: -; d_call: TRBD1; j_call: TRBJ1-2; v_call: TRBV7-3; cdr3_nt: TGTGCCAGCAGTTCCGGGACAGGGAAGCCGGCTGGCTACACCTTC; cdr3_aa: CASSSGTGKPAGYTF
clone_size: -; d_call: TRBD2; j_call: TRBJ2-5; v_call: TRBV11-2; cdr3_nt: TGTGCCAGCAGCCTCGAGACTAGCGGAACTAAAGAGACCCAGTACTTC; cdr3_aa: CASSLETSGTKETQYF
clone_size: -; d_call: TRBD1; j_call: TRBJ1-5; v_call: TRBV28; cdr3_nt: TGTGCCAGCCGGACAGGGGTTCAGCCCCAGCATTTT; cdr3_aa: CASRTGVQPQHF
clone_size: -; d_call: -; j_call: TRBJ1-4; v_call: TRBV19; cdr3_nt: TGTGCCAGTAGTCAAGCGGGGAGAATTAAGGAAAAACTGTTTTTT; cdr3_aa: CASSQAGRIKEKLFF
clone_size: -; d_call: -; j_call: TRBJ1-3; v_call: TRBV4-1; cdr3_nt: TGCGCCAGCAGCCAAGCTCGCGGTTCTGGAAACACCATATATTTT; cdr3_aa: CASSQARGSGNTIYF
clone_size: -; d_call: -; j_call: TRBJ1-2; v_call: TRBV3-1/TRBV3-2; cdr3_nt: TGTGCCAGCAGCCAAGATCTAGTCGGGGGTGGCTATGGCTACACCTTC; cdr3_aa: CASSQDLVGGGYGYTF
clone_size: -; d_call: -; j_call: TRBJ2-2; v_call: TRBV12-3/TRBV12-4; cdr3_nt: TGTGCCAGCAGTGAGCCATACACCGGGGAGCTGTTTTTT; cdr3_aa: CASSEPYTGELFF
clone_size: -; d_call: -; j_call: TRBJ1-1; v_call: TRBV29-1; cdr3_nt: TGCAGCGCGAACTCTATGAACACTGAAGCTTTCTTT; cdr3_aa: CSANSMNTEAFF
clone_size: few; d_call: -; j_call: TRBJ2-2; v_call: TRBV11-3; cdr3_nt: TGTGCCAGCAGCTTAGATCGGGGCGGGGAGCTGTTTTTT; cdr3_aa: CASSLDRGGELFF
clone_size: -; d_call: -; j_call: TRBJ2-3; v_call: TRBV19; cdr3_nt: TGTGCCAGTAGTAACCGAGCGGCCCCCTTCACAGATACGCAGTATTTT; cdr3_aa: CASSNRAAPFTDTQYF
clone_size: -; d_call: TRBD1; j_call: TRBJ1-2; v_call: TRBV5-1; cdr3_nt: TGCGCCAGCAGCTGGGACAGCTATGGCTACACCTTC; cdr3_aa: CASSWDSYGYTF
clone_size: -; d_call: TRBD2; j_call: TRBJ2-1; v_call: TRBV28; cdr3_nt: TGTGCCACGGCGGGAGGGAACTACAATGAGCAGTTCTTC; cdr3_aa: CATAGGNYNEQFF
clone_size: -; d_call: -; j_call: TRBJ1-2; v_call: TRBV19; cdr3_nt: TGTGCCAGTAGTGCTATGGAGGGACCCTATGGCTACACCTTC; cdr3_aa: CASSAMEGPYGYTF
clone_size: -; d_call: TRBD1; j_call: TRBJ2-7; v_call: TRBV19; cdr3_nt: TGTGCCAGTAGTTTGACAGGGGGCCTGTCCTACGAGCAGTACTTC; cdr3_aa: CASSLTGGLSYEQYF
clone_size: -; d_call: -; j_call: TRBJ1-6; v_call: TRBV6-5; cdr3_nt: TGTGCCAGCAGTCCAGGGCATCCACCCCTCCACTTT; cdr3_aa: CASSPGHPPLHF
clone_size: -; d_call: -; j_call: TRBJ1-6; v_call: TRBV5-6; cdr3_nt: TGTGCCAGCAGCCCAGGGGTGATTGGGGCCAATTCACCCCTCCACTTT; cdr3_aa: CASSPGVIGANSPLHF
clone_size: few; d_call: -; j_call: TRBJ1-5; v_call: TRBV2; cdr3_nt: TGTGCCAGCAGTGACGAGGTTAGCAATCAGCCCCAGCATTTT; cdr3_aa: CASSDEVSNQPQHF
clone_size: -; d_call: -; j_call: TRBJ1-1; v_call: TRBV7-9; cdr3_nt: TGTGCCAGCAGTCCAGGGCCATTTGGGGCTTTCTTT; cdr3_aa: CASSPGPFGAFF
clone_size: -; d_call: TRBD2; j_call: TRBJ2-7; v_call: TRBV3-1/TRBV3-2; cdr3_nt: TGTGCCAGCAGCCCCGGGGCGGCTAGCGGGGCCTACGAGCAGTACTTC; cdr3_aa: CASSPGAASGAYEQYF
clone_size: -; d_call: -; j_call: TRBJ1-1; v_call: TRBV11-2; cdr3_nt: TGTGCCAGCAGCCAAATGAACACTGAAGCTTTCTTT; cdr3_aa: CASSQMNTEAFF
clone_size: -; d_call: -; j_call: TRBJ2-5; v_call: TRBV7-9; cdr3_nt: TGTGCCAGCAGCCCCGGACGGAGGGGGACCCAGTACTTC; cdr3_aa: CASSPGRRGTQYF
clone_size: -; d_call: -; j_call: TRBJ1-5; v_call: TRBV3-1/TRBV3-2; cdr3_nt: TGTGCCAGCAGCCAAGCAGGGGCCACTCAGCCCCAGCATTTT; cdr3_aa: CASSQAGATQPQHF
clone_size: -; d_call: -; j_call: TRBJ1-1; v_call: TRBV11-2; cdr3_nt: TGTGCCAGCAGCTTAGCAACAGGGAATGGGGACACTGAAGCTTTCTTT; cdr3_aa: CASSLATGNGDTEAFF
clone_size: -; d_call: TRBD2; j_call: TRBJ2-1; v_call: TRBV7-9; cdr3_nt: TGTGCCAGCAGCTTGCGGGACTACCTCAATGAGCAGTTCTTC; cdr3_aa: CASSLRDYLNEQFF
clone_size: -; d_call: TRBD1; j_call: TRBJ2-5; v_call: TRBV6-5; cdr3_nt: TGTGCCTCCGAACCAGGGACAGGGCCAAGAGAGGCCCAGTACTTC; cdr3_aa: CASEPGTGPREAQYF
clone_size: once; d_call: -; j_call: TRBJ1-2; v_call: TRBV12-3/TRBV12-4; cdr3_nt: TGTGCCAGCAGTCCCCAAGAGGCCCATGGCTACACCTTC; cdr3_aa: CASSPQEAHGYTF
clone_size: -; d_call: -; j_call: TRBJ1-1; v_call: TRBV10-3; cdr3_nt: TGTGCCATCAGTGAAACAGGGAACACTGAAGCTTTCTTT; cdr3_aa: CAISETGNTEAFF